This T cell receptor beta chain appears in the sequencing data of a study of shared clonotypes between healthy human individuals. Study-wide context: Serving as donors were a couple of women and three men, whose ages spanned 18 to 49. Study results and caveats: The genetic and exposure-history diversity represented was limited by few donors.

V shed 6 bases and J shed 4 bases, with 13 bases lying between them. CDR3 length: 15 amino acids. CDR1 MNHEY and CDR2 SVGAGI come from the germline V gene. To note about this clone: No antigen is known for it.

Donors were healthy HIV-negative adults without recently reported acute infections or vaccinations. Assay: immunoSEQ multiplex PCR; the TCRdb copy retains only in-frame clones and omits some. The sample holds a few million clones; around 95% are singletons and the top ten take more than 0.1%. J is TRBJ2-6 and V is TRBV6-5, with D tentatively TRBD2 (6 bases). Sample: naive CD4+ T cells sorted from blood. Regarding subset: CD45RA+ positively selected. The origin of this receptor is a man younger than 35 in good health. The chain's CDR3 is CASSRRAAGANVLTF. CDR3 DNA: TGTGCCAGCAGCCGGAGGGCCGCAGGGGCCAACGTCCTGACTTTC.